This entry is about one TCR beta chain. The CDR3 is 15 residues long. The V gene's germline CDR1 is SGHVS and CDR2 FQNEAQ. V gave up 5 bases and J gave up 4 bases; unmatched junction bases: 8. Profiling relied on immunoSEQ multiplex PCR, and the TCRdb table lists in-frame clones only, not all of them. The sample shows about 87,000 clones, more than 75% of them seen only once. The data derive from a study of radiotherapy plus CTLA-4 blockade in lung cancer. V gene TRBV7-8 combines with J gene TRBJ1-3; 7 positions match TRBD1. This specimen was peripheral blood, taken from a patient treated with radiotherapy plus ipilimumab. The receptor was isolated from a human donor with non-small cell lung cancer that progressed on radiotherapy plus ipilimumab. The CDR3 here is CASSPRDSRGNTIYF. Written as DNA, the CDR3 is TGTGCCAGCAGCCCCCGGGACAGTAGAGGAAACACCATATATTTT.